Following are 32 T cell receptor beta chains from one sample sequenced in a study of blood T cell repertoires in COVID-19. Data came from immunoSEQ multiplex PCR; TCRdb stores just in-frame clones and leaves some out. The table includes some 300,000 clones, around 88% detected once. Specimen: peripheral blood. The receptors originated from a woman between 25 and 40 years old who had recovered from COVID-19.

This clone was counted between two and nine times. This chain connects TRBV20-1 to TRBJ2-2; 10 bases are a match to TRBD2. The V segment lost 3 bases and the J segment 7 bases; nucleotides outside the gene matches: 8. Germline CDR1 and CDR2: DFQATT and SNEGSKA (reference sequence). The CDR3 has 15 amino acids. The CDR3 loop is CSASASGGLGGELFF. The CDR3, as DNA: TGCAGTGCTAGTGCTAGCGGGGGCTTGGGCGGGGAGCTGTTTTTT.

V gene TRBV5-1 combines with J gene TRBJ2-7, with 7 bases aligning to TRBD1. This CDR3 comprises 15 residues. The V and J ends lost 5 bases and 4 bases, in that order; junction bases with no gene match: 12. Germline values: CDR1 SGHRS, CDR2 YFSETQ. CDR3 amino acids: CASRRLPGQNYEQYF. DNA for the CDR3: TGCGCCAGCAGAAGACTTCCGGGACAGAATTACGAGCAGTACTTC.

A single count supports this clone. The V call is TRBV19, the J call TRBJ2-3; no clear D. Germline loops: CDR1 LNHDA, CDR2 SQIVND (reference sequence). With 4 bases removed from V and 0 bases from J, the gap between germline ends came to 5 bases. This CDR3 is 13 amino acids long. The CDR3 here is CASSTLSTDTQYF. The CDR3 bases are TGTGCCAGTAGTACCCTTAGCACAGATACGCAGTATTTT.

The rearrangement uses TRBV7-3 and TRBJ2-3; D is perhaps TRBD2 (5 bases). The CDR3 has 15 amino acids. V was clipped by 7 bases and J by 2 bases, with 16 bases between them. The V gene's germline CDR1 is SGHTA and CDR2 FQGTGA. The CDR3 coding sequence is TGTGCCAGCAAACCGGCGGGTTACACCACAGATACGCAGTATTTT. It translates to CASKPAGYTTDTQYF. The entire variable domain, with the rest obtained from reference TRBV7-3 and TRBJ2-3, is as follows: GAGVSQTPSNKVTEKGKYVELRCDPISGHTALYWYRQSLGQGPEFLIYFQGTGAADDSGLPNDRFFAVRPEGSVSTLKIQRTERGDSAVYLCASKPAGYTTDTQYFGPGTRLTVL.

This chain uses TRBV2 with TRBJ1-2, with 9 bases aligning to TRBD1. The germline CDR1 and CDR2 sequences are SNHLY and FYNNEI. The ends lost 6 bases at V and 8 bases at J; junction bases unmatched: 7. The length of the CDR3 is 13 residues. The CDR3 spells CASSVTGGEGYTF. In DNA form, the CDR3 reads TGTGCCAGCAGCGTTACAGGGGGCGAGGGCTACACCTTC.

The V and J genes are TRBV11-3 and TRBJ2-1; D possibly corresponds to TRBD2 (6 bases). The CDR3 runs 13 residues. CDR1 and CDR2 from the germline V gene are SGHNT and YENEEA. V lost 5 bases, J lost 7 bases, and 12 bases lay in between. The CDR3 sequence: CASSPGVINEQFF. The CDR3 DNA reads TGTGCCAGCAGCCCGGGGGTCATTAATGAGCAGTTCTTC. The variable domain in full, completed from reference TRBV11-3 and TRBJ2-1, reads EAGVVQSPRYKIIEKKQPVAFWCNPISGHNTLYWYLQNLGQGPELLIRYENEEAVDDSQLPKDRFSAERLKGVDSTLKIQPAELGDSAVYLCASSPGVINEQFFGPGTRLTVL.

CDR3 sequence (DNA): TGTGCCAGCAACCCGACAGGCAACTCTGAAGCTTTCTTT. Amino acids: CASNPTGNSEAFF. V is TRBV9 and J is TRBJ1-1, with D tentatively TRBD1 (6 bases). Germline lookup yields CDR1 SGDLS and CDR2 YYNGEE. This CDR3 spans 13 amino acids. V was cut by 6 bases and J by 6 bases, with 15 bases left in between. Drawing the rest from reference TRBV9 and TRBJ1-1, the complete variable domain is DSGVTQTPKHLITATGQRVTLRCSPRSGDLSVYWYQQSLDQGLQFLIQYYNGEERAKGNILERFSAQQFPDLHSELNLSSLELGDSALYFCASNPTGNSEAFFGQGTRLTVV.

J is TRBJ1-2 and V is TRBV2, with 9 bases identical to TRBD1. The CDR3 loop spans 13 amino acids. Germline V lookup: CDR1 SNHLY, CDR2 FYNNEI. With V trimmed by 7 bases and J by 7 bases, 7 bases remained unmatched. CDR3 region: CASTLGTGTGYTF. CDR3 sequence (DNA): TGTGCCAGCACTCTTGGGACAGGGACTGGCTACACCTTC.

The chain joins TRBV28 to TRBJ1-1; D is perhaps TRBD1 (5 bases). V was pared by 6 bases and J by 4 bases, with 15 bases between. Germline CDR1 reads MDHEN; CDR2 reads SYDVKM. The CDR3 runs 14 residues. Here the CDR3 DNA reads TGTGCCAGCAGGCTATTAACGGGGGGCACTGAAGCTTTCTTT. As protein: CASRLLTGGTEAFF. Variable domain in full (rest from reference TRBV28 and TRBJ1-1): DVKVTQSSRYLVKRTGEKVFLECVQDMDHENMFWYRQDPGLGLRLIYFSYDVKMKEKGDIPEGYSVSREKKERFSLILESASTNQTSMYLCASRLLTGGTEAFFGQGTRLTVV.

This chain links TRBV7-9 with TRBJ1-4, with D uncertain. Germline V gives CDR1 SEHNR, CDR2 FQNEAQ (reference sequence). CDR3 length: 12 residues. The V end lost 1 base, the J end lost 7 bases, and 4 bases lay between the germline ends. The CDR3 coding sequence is TGTGCCAGCAGCTTAGGCGGTGAAAAACTGTTTTTT. Residues: CASSLGGEKLFF.

The chain recombines TRBV7-9 with TRBJ2-5; D call uncertain. Per germline, CDR1 SEHNR and CDR2 FQNEAQ (reference sequence). The V end lost 5 bases, the J end lost 2 bases, and 18 bases lay between the germline ends. CDR3 size: 16 residues. The CDR3 spells CASSPTTHPKQETQYF. The CDR3, as DNA: TGTGCCAGCAGCCCGACGACACATCCCAAGCAAGAGACCCAGTACTTC.

The gene calls are TRBV2 and TRBJ1-2, with TRBD1 matching over 7 bases. The CDR3 consists of 14 residues. With 3 bases clipped from V and 8 bases from J, the junction kept 9 bases outside the gene matches. Per germline, CDR1 SNHLY and CDR2 FYNNEI. The CDR3 coding sequence is TGTGCCAGCAGTGAGTTCGAGGGGGCGAGGGGCTACACCTTC. Encoded protein: CASSEFEGARGYTF.

This clone was seen just once. The chain has TRBV7-7 and TRBJ2-5; 11 bases are a match to TRBD2. The V and J ends lost 1 base and 1 base, in that order; junction bases with no gene match: 2. Per germline, CDR1 SSHAT and CDR2 FNYEAQ (reference sequence). This CDR3 has 16 residues. The CDR3 loop is CASSLGLAGSQETQYF. The CDR3 coding sequence is TGTGCCAGCAGCTTAGGACTAGCGGGGTCCCAAGAGACCCAGTACTTC.

V gene TRBV7-2 combines with J gene TRBJ1-2, with D hard to call. The CDR3 contains 12 residues. Germline CDR1 reads SGHTA; CDR2 reads FQGNSA. V was cut by 5 bases and J by 2 bases, with 6 bases left in between. The CDR3 DNA is TGTGCCAGCAGCCCGGGAAACTATGGCTACACCTTC. Translation gives CASSPGNYGYTF.

CDR3 in amino acids: CASSLATGEDGYTF. CDR3 in DNA: TGCGCCAGCAGCCTGGCCACAGGGGAAGATGGCTACACCTTC. This rearrangement joins TRBV5-1 to TRBJ1-2; 7 bases map to TRBD1. The germline V gene encodes CDR1 SGHRS and CDR2 YFSETQ. The J segment lost 6 bases and the V segment lost 4 bases, leaving 9 bases of the junction unmatched. The CDR3 has 14 amino acids.

This chain uses TRBV4-3 with TRBJ2-1, with D perhaps TRBD1 (6 bases). Deletions cut 0 bases from V and 5 bases from J, with 11 bases between. The CDR3 totals 15 residues. From germline, CDR1 is LGHNA and CDR2 YSLEER. CDR3 nucleotide sequence: TGCGCCAGCAGCCAAGATTTGGGACAACACAATGAGCAGTTCTTC. Protein product: CASSQDLGQHNEQFF.

In this sample, this clone turned up a few times. The V and J genes are TRBV5-1 and TRBJ1-5, with no clear D. Trimming took off 5 bases at V and 0 bases at J, with 6 bases between the two ends. Germline V CDR1 and CDR2: SGHRS, YFSETQ. This CDR3 region has 13 residues. The CDR3, as DNA: TGCGCCAGCAGGGAGAATAGCAATCAGCCCCAGCATTTT. This translates into CASRENSNQPQHF.

CDR3 in DNA: TGTGCCAGCAGATCACTAGCGGGGGGGGACAATGAGCAGTTCTTC. It is translated as CASRSLAGGDNEQFF. V gene TRBV28 combines with J gene TRBJ2-1; 13 bases match TRBD2. With 6 bases clipped from V and 5 bases from J, the junction kept 4 bases outside the gene matches. This CDR3 region has 15 residues. The germline CDR1 and CDR2 sequences are MDHEN and SYDVKM.

The chain combines TRBV5-1 with TRBJ2-7, with 7 bases that match TRBD1. The CDR3 has 14 residues. V lost 0 bases and J lost 5; bases outside the gene matches: 5. Germline V gene sequence: CDR1 SGHRS, CDR2 YFSETQ. CDR3 sequence reads: CASSLDQGVNEQYF. CDR3 coding DNA: TGCGCCAGCAGCTTGGACCAGGGGGTCAACGAGCAGTACTTC.

The chain recombines TRBV28 with TRBJ1-1; D remains unclear. Germline V CDR1 and CDR2: MDHEN, SYDVKM. V lost 3 bases, J lost 1 base, and 15 bases lay in between. The length of the CDR3 is 16 residues. The CDR3 DNA reads as TGTGCCAGCAGTTTTCCGGGGAGATCGGGGAACACTGAAGCTTTCTTT. Translation gives CASSFPGRSGNTEAFF.

This chain uses TRBV10-3 with TRBJ1-2; 9 positions agree with TRBD1. CDR3 length: 14 residues. Trimming cost V 11 bases and J 0 bases; bases outside gene matches: 7. Germline CDR1 reads ENHRY; CDR2 reads SYGVKD. The CDR3 sequence is CAVPGTGSNYGYTF. CDR3 in DNA: TGTGCCGTACCCGGGACAGGGTCTAACTATGGCTACACCTTC.

The chain joins TRBV19 to TRBJ1-6; no clear D gene. The CDR3 is made up of 14 amino acids. V was shortened by 7 bases and J by 3 bases, with 10 bases between the two germline ends. Germline values: CDR1 LNHDA, CDR2 SQIVND (reference sequence). CDR3 residues: CASTPDIYNSPLHF. CDR3 coding DNA: TGTGCCAGTACCCCCGACATCTATAATTCACCCCTCCACTTT.

The chain couples TRBV3-1 (or the pseudogene TRBV3-2) to TRBJ1-2; unclear D gene. V dropped 1 base and J dropped 5 bases, with 8 bases sitting between them. In germline, CDR1 is LGHDT, CDR2 YNNKEL (reference sequence). The CDR3 length is 13 residues. The CDR3 loop reads CASSQGPDYGYTF. The CDR3 coding sequence is TGTGCCAGCAGCCAAGGGCCCGATTATGGCTACACCTTC.

The rearrangement joins TRBV12-3 or TRBV12-4 to TRBJ2-7; D is uncertain. Trimming cost V 3 bases and J 2 bases, with 8 bases left between them. This CDR3 is 13 amino acids long. The CDR3 protein is CASSFGSPYEQYF. CDR3 nucleotides: TGTGCCAGCAGTTTCGGGTCACCCTACGAGCAGTACTTC.

The genes are TRBV27 and TRBJ1-3; D remains unclear. Trimming pared 8 bases from V and 2 bases from J, leaving 10 bases between. Per the germline V gene, CDR1 is MNHEY and CDR2 is SMNVEV (reference sequence). CDR3 length: 13 amino acids. CDR3 in amino acids: CASSFLTGNTIYF. Written as DNA, the CDR3 is TGTGCCAGCTCCTTCCTTACTGGAAACACCATATATTTT.

The chain is built from TRBV2 and TRBJ1-2, with TRBD1 matching over 7 bases. The length of the CDR3 is 13 residues. Losses at the gene ends were 8 bases for V and 6 bases for J; bases not matched to a gene: 9. Germline loops: CDR1 SNHLY, CDR2 FYNNEI. The CDR3 loop is CASRLTGKDGYTF. As DNA, the CDR3 is TGTGCCAGCCGACTGACAGGGAAGGATGGCTACACCTTC.

The rearrangement joins TRBV24-1 to TRBJ1-5, with D perhaps matching TRBD1 (6 bases). Trimming removed 3 bases from V and 2 bases from J, with 13 bases in between. This CDR3 has 16 residues. Germline assignment: CDR1 KGHDR and CDR2 SFDVKD. The CDR3 coding sequence is TGTGCCACCAGTGATCCGTCGGGGGGCGGCAATCAGCCCCAGCATTTT. It specifies CATSDPSGGGNQPQHF.

This clone was seen once. This chain joins TRBV7-2 and TRBJ1-2; D is unclear. CDR1 is SGHTA, CDR2 FQGNSA, per germline. V lost 1 base to trimming and J lost 6 bases, with 9 bases between them. The CDR3 runs to 13 residues. Here the CDR3 DNA reads TGTGCCAGCAGCTTAGTCGGCGGTAATGGCTACACCTTC. Protein: CASSLVGGNGYTF.

The CDR3: CASKFQGSTEAFF. The CDR3 DNA sequence: TGTGCCAGCAAATTTCAGGGGAGCACTGAAGCTTTCTTT. The chain joins TRBV27 to TRBJ1-1, with D tentatively TRBD1 (6 bases). The CDR3 spans 13 residues. V lost 7 bases to trimming and J lost 4 bases, with 13 bases between them. Germline V gives CDR1 MNHEY, CDR2 SMNVEV (reference sequence).

V and J are TRBV2 and TRBJ2-1; weak D call: TRBD1 (6 bases). Germline values: CDR1 SNHLY, CDR2 FYNNEI. The CDR3 is made up of 13 amino acids. Trimming pared 6 bases from V and 2 bases from J, leaving 8 bases between. The CDR3 protein is CASRQGTYNEQFF. The CDR3 coding sequence is TGTGCCAGCAGACAGGGAACCTACAATGAGCAGTTCTTC.

This chain connects TRBV7-2 to TRBJ2-3, with D possibly matching TRBD1 (6 bases). V gave up 5 bases and J gave up 2 bases, with 17 bases separating them. Germline values: CDR1 SGHTA, CDR2 FQGNSA. The CDR3 consists of 16 residues. This chain's CDR3 is CASSTGQRYYTDTQYF. In DNA, the CDR3 is TGTGCCAGCAGCACCGGACAGAGGTATTACACAGATACGCAGTATTTT.

The rearrangement uses TRBV19 and TRBJ2-1; 9 bases align to TRBD1. J gave up 5 bases and V 9 bases, and 11 bases lay outside the gene matches. The CDR3 spans 15 residues. Per the germline V gene, CDR1 is LNHDA and CDR2 is SQIVND (reference sequence). CDR3 protein: CASQRDRDGDNEQFF. Written as DNA, the CDR3 is TGTGCCAGCCAGAGGGACAGGGATGGGGACAATGAGCAGTTCTTC.